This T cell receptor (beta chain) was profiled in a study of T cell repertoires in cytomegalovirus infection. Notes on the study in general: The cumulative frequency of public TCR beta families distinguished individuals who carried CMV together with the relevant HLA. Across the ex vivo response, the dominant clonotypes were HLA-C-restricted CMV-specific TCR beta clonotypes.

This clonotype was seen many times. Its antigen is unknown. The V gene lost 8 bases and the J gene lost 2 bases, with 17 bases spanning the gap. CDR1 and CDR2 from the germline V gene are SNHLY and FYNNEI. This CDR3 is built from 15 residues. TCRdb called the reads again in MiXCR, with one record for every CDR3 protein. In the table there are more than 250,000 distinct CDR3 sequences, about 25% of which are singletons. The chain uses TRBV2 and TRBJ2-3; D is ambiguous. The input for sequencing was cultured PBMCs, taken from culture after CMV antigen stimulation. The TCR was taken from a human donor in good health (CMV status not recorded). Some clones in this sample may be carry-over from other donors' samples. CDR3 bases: TGTGCCAGCTTCCAAGGCCAGCAATCCACAGATACGCAGTATTTT. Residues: CASFQGQQSTDTQYF.